The entry that follows covers one T cell receptor (beta chain) sequence. This clone has only one observation. Its target antigen remains unknown. Mismatch with germline at one junction end may stem from a read error. This sample is part of a study of blood T cell repertoires in COVID-19 (dated by TCRdb to 2020 to 2022). Some background on the complete study: The collaborator samples originated in the United States, Italy and Spain and spanned the acute and convalescent phases of COVID-19. The material from the prospective study consisted of cDNA or gDNA derived from T cells, B-cell-depleted T cells, or PBMCs. The dataset comprised deeply sampled blood TCRbeta repertoires from subjects exposed to, actively infected with, or recovered from COVID-19. The repertoires were released in a freely available public database intended as a resource for research on the immune response to SARS-CoV-2. Samples came from the ongoing ImmuneRACE study (first 160 participants) plus 1,254 subjects from 6 global collaborators. Nearly every sample came with metadata listing a de-identified subject ID, COVID-19 status, age in years and sex. Where available, HLA class I and class II types were obtained from metadata supplied by the sample provider rather than from assay-based typing. Findings and caveats that apply to the study as a whole: The amount of clinical and demographic metadata varied by source and participant and was provided uncurated.

The germline V gene (reference sequence) specifies LNHDA as CDR1 and SQIVND as CDR2. Including cysteine and phenylalanine, the CDR3 has 15 amino acids. Only CDR3 DNA remains: 45 bases, in frame from the first base. Participants in the prospective study were aged roughly 18 to 100 years, lived in 20 to 25 United States geographic areas, and enrolled through a virtual design. In the prospective study, participants were assigned to cohorts based on the clinical history participants reported in a screening survey and a study questionnaire. For ImmuneRACE Cohort 3, a participant was defined as recovered based on two consecutive negative NP/OP PCR tests, clearance by a healthcare professional, or resolution of symptoms. Mobile phlebotomists in the prospective study collected whole blood, serum and a nasopharyngeal or oropharyngeal swab from every participant. Prospective study participants could optionally give additional blood draws and questionnaires over a 2-month period. Before DNA extraction, prospective study blood samples were shipped either frozen or at room temperature.

TCRbeta CDR3 regions were amplified from genomic DNA using the immunoSEQ Assay, a bias-controlled multiplex PCR. The source study handled its data this way. The number of nucleated cells in each sample was estimated from the amplification of reference gene primers within the assay. To quantify the absolute abundance of each unique TCRbeta CDR3 rearrangement, sequence reads were collapsed and filtered. For each sample, productive Simpson clonality was calculated as the square root of Simpson's diversity index across productive rearrangements. The clones in this table, taken by TCRdb from immuneACCESS, are in-frame only. Not every clone is retained; where verified, under half of the shortfall comes from an unresolved V gene, and the cause of the rest is unknown. Clone size and V and J calls were adopted from that table, with D and trimming inferred from the DNA. The sample table contains about 270,000 clones; only one count was recorded for around 89% of them. Together, the top ten hold 2% to 3% of the sample.

The rearranged chain carries TRBV19 and TRBJ1-4, and 8 junction bases match TRBD1. The sequencing sample was made of PBMCs or T cells enriched from blood (not recorded which). The sequence derives from a woman younger than 30 who had recovered from COVID-19. The DNA reads as follows: TGTGCCAGTAGTGATCAAGGGCAGGGGGCCCATCCTCCCATGTTT. This sequence encodes CASSDQGQGAHPPMF.